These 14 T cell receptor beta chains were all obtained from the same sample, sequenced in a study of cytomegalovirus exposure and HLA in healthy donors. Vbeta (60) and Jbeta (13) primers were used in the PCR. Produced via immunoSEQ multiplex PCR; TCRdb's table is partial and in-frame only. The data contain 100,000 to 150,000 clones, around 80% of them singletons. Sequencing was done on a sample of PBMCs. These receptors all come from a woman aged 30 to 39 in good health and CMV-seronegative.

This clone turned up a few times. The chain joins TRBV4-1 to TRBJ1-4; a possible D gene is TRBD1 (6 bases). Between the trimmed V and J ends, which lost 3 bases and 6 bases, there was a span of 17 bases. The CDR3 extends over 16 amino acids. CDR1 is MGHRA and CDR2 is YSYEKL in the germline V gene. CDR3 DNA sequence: TGCGCCAGCAGCCATGGGGGGACGGGGGGCTATGAAAAACTGTTTTTT. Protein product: CASSHGGTGGYEKLFF.

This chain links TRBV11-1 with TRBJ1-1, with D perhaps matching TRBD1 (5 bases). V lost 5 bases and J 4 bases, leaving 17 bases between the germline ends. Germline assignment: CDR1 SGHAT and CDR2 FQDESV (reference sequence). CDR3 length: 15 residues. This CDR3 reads CASSLLAGLRTEAFF. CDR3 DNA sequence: TGTGCCAGCAGCCTGTTAGCAGGGCTTCGCACTGAAGCTTTCTTT.

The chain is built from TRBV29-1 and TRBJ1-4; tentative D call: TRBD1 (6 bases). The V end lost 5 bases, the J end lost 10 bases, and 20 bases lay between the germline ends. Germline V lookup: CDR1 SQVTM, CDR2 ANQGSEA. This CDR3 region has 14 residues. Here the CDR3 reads CSVRADRYTGKLFF. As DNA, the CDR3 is TGCAGCGTTCGGGCCGACAGGTATACGGGAAAACTGTTTTTT.

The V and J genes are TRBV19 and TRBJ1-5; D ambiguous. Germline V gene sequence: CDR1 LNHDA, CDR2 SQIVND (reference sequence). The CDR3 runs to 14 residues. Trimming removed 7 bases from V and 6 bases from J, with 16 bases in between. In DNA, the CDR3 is TGTGCCAGTAAAGAGGAGGGTCGTGTTCAGCCCCAGCATTTT. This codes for CASKEEGRVQPQHF.

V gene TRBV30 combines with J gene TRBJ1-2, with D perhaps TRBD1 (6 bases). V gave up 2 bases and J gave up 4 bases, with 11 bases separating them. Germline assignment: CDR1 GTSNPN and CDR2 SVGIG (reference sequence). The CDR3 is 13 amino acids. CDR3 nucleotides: TGTGCCTGGAGTCCGGACAGCTTCTATGGCTACACCTTC. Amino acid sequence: CAWSPDSFYGYTF.

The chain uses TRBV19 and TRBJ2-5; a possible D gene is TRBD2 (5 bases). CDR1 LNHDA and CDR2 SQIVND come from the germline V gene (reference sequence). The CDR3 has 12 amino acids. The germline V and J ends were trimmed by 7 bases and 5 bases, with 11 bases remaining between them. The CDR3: CASTNPGETQYF. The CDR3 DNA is TGTGCCAGTACCAACCCGGGGGAGACCCAGTACTTC.

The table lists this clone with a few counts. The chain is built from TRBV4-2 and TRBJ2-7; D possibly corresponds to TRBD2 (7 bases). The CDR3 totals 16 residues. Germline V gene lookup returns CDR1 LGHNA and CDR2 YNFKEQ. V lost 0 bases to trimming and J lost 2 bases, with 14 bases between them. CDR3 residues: CASSQDKGRGAYEQYF. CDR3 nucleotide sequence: TGTGCCAGCAGCCAAGACAAGGGGAGGGGGGCCTACGAGCAGTACTTC.

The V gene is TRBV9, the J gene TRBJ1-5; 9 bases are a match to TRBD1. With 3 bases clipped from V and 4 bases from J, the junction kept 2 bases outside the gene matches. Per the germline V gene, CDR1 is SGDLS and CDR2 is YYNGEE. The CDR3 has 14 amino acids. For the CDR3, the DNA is TGTGCCAGCAGCGCCGGACAGGGGAATCAGCCCCAGCATTTT. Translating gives CASSAGQGNQPQHF. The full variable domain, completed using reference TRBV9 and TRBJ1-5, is DSGVTQTPKHLITATGQRVTLRCSPRSGDLSVYWYQQSLDQGLQFLIQYYNGEERAKGNILERFSAQQFPDLHSELNLSSLELGDSALYFCASSAGQGNQPQHFGDGTRLSIL.

The CDR3 loop is CASSKGQLHQPQHF. The CDR3 DNA sequence: TGTGCCAGCAGCAAAGGACAGCTACATCAGCCCCAGCATTTT. The rearrangement links TRBV2 to TRBJ1-5; a possible D gene is TRBD1 (6 bases). The germline V gene encodes CDR1 SNHLY and CDR2 FYNNEI. The CDR3 runs 14 residues. V dropped 6 bases and J dropped 5 bases, with 14 bases sitting between them.

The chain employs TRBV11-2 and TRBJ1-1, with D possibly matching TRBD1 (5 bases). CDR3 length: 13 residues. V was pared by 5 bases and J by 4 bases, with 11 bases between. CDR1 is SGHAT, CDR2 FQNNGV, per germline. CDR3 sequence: CASSPDGGTEAFF. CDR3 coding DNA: TGTGCCAGCAGCCCGGACGGGGGCACTGAAGCTTTCTTT.

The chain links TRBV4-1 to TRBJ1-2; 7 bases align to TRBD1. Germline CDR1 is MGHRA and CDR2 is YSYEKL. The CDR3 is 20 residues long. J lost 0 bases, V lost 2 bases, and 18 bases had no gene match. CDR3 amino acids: CASSQPTFRQGKLTNYGYTF. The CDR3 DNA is TGCGCCAGCAGCCAACCTACTTTTCGACAGGGCAAGCTAACTAACTATGGCTACACCTTC.

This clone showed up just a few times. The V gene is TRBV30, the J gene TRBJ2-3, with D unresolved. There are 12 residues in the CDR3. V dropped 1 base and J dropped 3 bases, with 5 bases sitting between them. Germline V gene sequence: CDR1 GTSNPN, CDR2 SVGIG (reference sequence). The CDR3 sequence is CAWSGGTDTQYF. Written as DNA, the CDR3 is TGTGCCTGGAGTGGAGGTACAGATACGCAGTATTTT.

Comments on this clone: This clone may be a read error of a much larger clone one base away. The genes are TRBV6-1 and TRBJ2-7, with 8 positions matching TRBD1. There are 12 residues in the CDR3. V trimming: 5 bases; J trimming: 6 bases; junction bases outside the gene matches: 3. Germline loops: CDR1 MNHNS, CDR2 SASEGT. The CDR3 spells CASSTTGGEQYF. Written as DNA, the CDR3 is TGTGCCAGCAGTACCACAGGGGGCGAGCAGTACTTC.

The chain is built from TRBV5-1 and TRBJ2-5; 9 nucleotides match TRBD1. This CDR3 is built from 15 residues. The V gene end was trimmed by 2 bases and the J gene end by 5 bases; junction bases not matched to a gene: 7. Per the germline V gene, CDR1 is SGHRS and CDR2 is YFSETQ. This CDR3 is CASSFPQGAGETQYF. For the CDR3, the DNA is TGCGCCAGCAGCTTCCCACAGGGGGCTGGTGAGACCCAGTACTTC. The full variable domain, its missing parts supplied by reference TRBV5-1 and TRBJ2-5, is KAGVTQTPRYLIKTRGQQVTLSCSPISGHRSVSWYQQTPGQGLQFLFEYFSETQRNKGNFPGRFSGRQFSNSRSEMNVSTLELGDSALYLCASSFPQGAGETQYFGPGTRLLVL.